This entry features one T cell receptor (beta chain) sequence. Its antigen is not identified. The source material, RNA transcripts, was used to amplify TCR beta CDR3 regions. The study used the HTBI primer set for a first-round RT-PCR of the TCR CDR3. TCRdb fed the multiplex PCR reads into MiXCR, producing one record per CDR3 protein. The sample records about 290,000 distinct CDR3 sequences, approximately 17% being singletons. These data come from a study of T cells in Graves' hyperthyroidism and ophthalmopathy. Findings and limits, study-wide: Stable hyperthyroidism and ophthalmopathy were separated using 13 V-J signatures.

The TCR sequence derives from a man aged 30-40 years with Graves' hyperthyroidism. Sequencing input: blood.

CDR3 amino acids: CASSSPLAGEDTGELFF. CDR3 nucleotide sequence: TGTGCCAGCAGCTCGCCCCTAGCGGGCGAGGACACCGGGGAGCTGTTTTTT. The chain employs TRBV7-9 and TRBJ2-2, with 8 nucleotides matching TRBD2. Per germline, CDR1 SEHNR and CDR2 FQNEAQ (reference sequence). V trimming: 4 bases; J trimming: 3 bases; junction bases outside the gene matches: 10. This CDR3 is 17 amino acids long. The entire variable domain, with the rest obtained from reference TRBV7-9 and TRBJ2-2, is as follows: DTGVSQNPRHKITKRGQNVTFRCDPISEHNRLYWYRQTLGQGPEFLTYFQNEAQLEKSRLLSDRFSAERPKGSFSTLEIQRTEQGDSAMYLCASSSPLAGEDTGELFFGEGSRLTVL.